These 26 T cell receptor beta chains were all obtained from the same sample, sequenced in a study of T cell responses to AZD1222 COVID-19 vaccine. Clones were read by immunoSEQ multiplex PCR, and TCRdb kept only the in-frame ones, dropping some. The table shows some 110,000 clones, with around 87% occurring only once. Sequenced material: peripheral blood, taken on day 0 of AZD1222 vaccination. These receptors came from an adult in good health.

V is TRBV19 and J is TRBJ1-1, with 9 bases that match TRBD1. The germline gives CDR1 LNHDA, CDR2 SQIVND (reference sequence). Unmatched junction bases numbered 8, after V lost 5 bases and J lost 1 base. The CDR3 contains 16 residues. Here the CDR3 DNA reads TGTGCCAGTAGTCAGATTCCGGGACAGGGGAACACTGAAGCTTTCTTT. It is translated as CASSQIPGQGNTEAFF.

This clone was recorded many times. This chain joins TRBV27 and TRBJ2-7; D might be TRBD1 (7 bases). Between the trimmed V and J ends, which lost 3 bases and 10 bases, there was a span of 22 bases. This CDR3 is built from 15 residues. CDR1 MNHEY and CDR2 SMNVEV come from the germline V gene (reference sequence). CDR3 loop: CASSFGSGQGGNQYF. The CDR3 bases are TGTGCCAGCAGTTTCGGCAGTGGGCAGGGGGGTAATCAGTACTTC.

The genes are TRBV27 and TRBJ2-1; D gene uncertain. The V and J ends lost 5 bases and 0 bases respectively, with 8 bases between them. Germline assignment: CDR1 MNHEY and CDR2 SMNVEV (reference sequence). The CDR3 spans 14 residues. CDR3 nucleotide sequence: TGTGCCAGCAGTCCCGCGAGCTCCTACAATGAGCAGTTCTTC. Its translation: CASSPASSYNEQFF.

The chain carries TRBV7-3 and TRBJ2-1; D may match TRBD1 or TRBD2 (5 bases each). V lost 2 bases and J lost 7, with 12 bases in between. This CDR3 region has 14 residues. CDR1 SGHTA and CDR2 FQGTGA come from the germline V gene. CDR3 loop: CASSLGRAGNEQFF. In DNA form, the CDR3 reads TGTGCCAGCAGCTTAGGCAGGGCGGGTAATGAGCAGTTCTTC.

The chain links TRBV4-1 to TRBJ2-7; D not resolved. Germline lookup yields CDR1 MGHRA and CDR2 YSYEKL. This CDR3 comprises 17 residues. V was trimmed by 1 base and J by 2 bases, leaving 18 bases between them. The CDR3 sequence: CASSQALGGPTPYEQYF. The CDR3 nucleotides read TGCGCCAGCAGCCAAGCCCTCGGTGGCCCAACTCCCTACGAGCAGTACTTC.

The rearrangement joins TRBV9 to TRBJ2-3, with TRBD2 identical over 12 bases. Germline lookup yields CDR1 SGDLS and CDR2 YYNGEE. V shed 4 bases and J 1 base; nucleotides not matched to a gene: 4. The CDR3 length is 16 residues. CDR3 protein: CASSPWTSGGTDTQYF. CDR3 DNA sequence: TGTGCCAGCAGCCCCTGGACTAGCGGGGGCACAGATACGCAGTATTTT. Together with reference TRBV9 and TRBJ2-3, the CDR3 gives the full variable domain: DSGVTQTPKHLITATGQRVTLRCSPRSGDLSVYWYQQSLDQGLQFLIQYYNGEERAKGNILERFSAQQFPDLHSELNLSSLELGDSALYFCASSPWTSGGTDTQYFGPGTRLTVL.

The chain employs TRBV11-2 and TRBJ1-1; 8 bases map to TRBD1. Per germline, CDR1 SGHAT and CDR2 FQNNGV. The CDR3 is made up of 14 amino acids. The trim removed 6 bases at V and 12 bases at J, leaving 15 bases unmatched. CDR3 residues: CASRSLQGATRTFF. The CDR3 DNA follows: TGTGCCAGCAGGTCTCTTCAGGGGGCAACGAGGACTTTCTTT. Complete variable domain (other parts from reference TRBV11-2 and TRBJ1-1): EAGVAQSPRYKIIEKRQSVAFWCNPISGHATLYWYQQILGQGPKLLIQFQNNGVVDDSQLPKDRFSAERLKGVDSTLKIQPAKLEDSAVYLCASRSLQGATRTFFGQGTRLTVV.

The rearrangement uses TRBV18 and TRBJ1-1; D call uncertain. Looked up from germline, CDR1 is KGHSH and CDR2 is LQKENI. Trimming stripped 1 base from V and 3 bases from J, with 3 bases between. This CDR3 region has 12 residues. CDR3 DNA: TGTGCCAGCTCACCACTGGACACTGAAGCTTTCTTT. It yields the protein CASSPLDTEAFF.

V is TRBV11-2 and J is TRBJ1-2, with D unclear. The V and J ends lost 0 bases and 6 bases respectively, with 11 bases between them. The length of the CDR3 is 14 residues. Germline V gene data show CDR1 as SGHAT and CDR2 as FQNNGV. The CDR3 DNA reads as TGTGCCAGCAGCTTAGATCATCCCGGGGATGGCTACACCTTC. It encodes CASSLDHPGDGYTF.

This chain joins TRBV5-1 and TRBJ2-6; perhaps TRBD1 as D (5 bases). Trimming removed 7 bases from V and 0 bases from J, with 14 bases in between. This CDR3 is built from 16 residues. Germline assignment: CDR1 SGHRS and CDR2 YFSETQ. The CDR3 DNA is TGCGCCAGCGGCATTACAGGTAGCTCTGGGGCCAACGTCCTGACTTTC. Residues: CASGITGSSGANVLTF.

The genes are TRBV28 and TRBJ2-5, with no clear D. The germline gives CDR1 MDHEN, CDR2 SYDVKM. The V end was cut by 0 bases, the J end by 5 bases, with 7 bases between. The length of the CDR3 is 13 residues. This CDR3 is CASSLWAGETQYF. The CDR3 region has the DNA TGTGCCAGCAGTTTATGGGCCGGTGAGACCCAGTACTTC.

The rearrangement links TRBV4-2 to TRBJ1-1; possibly TRBD1 for D (6 bases). From germline, CDR1 is LGHNA and CDR2 YNFKEQ. With 1 base removed from V and 1 base from J, the gap between germline ends came to 10 bases. This CDR3 comprises 15 residues. In nucleotides, the CDR3 is TGTGCCAGCAGCCAAGGTGACAGGCGGAACACTGAAGCTTTCTTT. This translates into CASSQGDRRNTEAFF.

The chain links TRBV19 to TRBJ2-1; 8 nucleotides align to TRBD2. J gave up 2 bases and V 1 base, and 10 bases lay outside the gene matches. Per germline, CDR1 LNHDA and CDR2 SQIVND (reference sequence). This CDR3 has 18 residues. The CDR3 sequence is CASSIGTSSLWAYNEQFF. In nucleotides, the CDR3 is TGTGCCAGTAGTATAGGGACTAGCTCCTTATGGGCCTACAATGAGCAGTTCTTC. Full variable domain (outside the CDR3, taken from reference TRBV19 and TRBJ2-1): DGGITQSPKYLFRKEGQNVTLSCEQNLNHDAMYWYRQDPGQGLRLIYYSQIVNDFQKGDIAEGYSVSREKKESFPLTVTSAQKNPTAFYLCASSIGTSSLWAYNEQFFGPGTRLTVL.

This clone was recorded a few times. The chain employs TRBV2 and TRBJ2-7; 7 bases match TRBD2. This CDR3 spans 14 amino acids. Losses at the gene ends were 11 bases for V and 8 bases for J; bases not matched to a gene: 18. Germline CDR1 reads SNHLY; CDR2 reads FYNNEI. This chain's CDR3 is CAGRKAGPALQQYF. DNA for the CDR3: TGTGCCGGACGAAAAGCGGGACCAGCGCTCCAGCAGTACTTC.

The chain links TRBV9 to TRBJ1-5; D gene unclear. The CDR3 is made up of 13 amino acids. With 4 bases removed from V and 2 bases from J, the gap between germline ends came to 7 bases. The germline V gene has CDR1 SGDLS and CDR2 YYNGEE. CDR3 nucleotides: TGTGCCAGCAGCCACACTGGCAATCAGCCCCAGCATTTT. Translating gives CASSHTGNQPQHF.

The V call is TRBV7-2, the J call TRBJ1-3; 10 bases match TRBD1. V shed 3 bases, J shed 1 base, and the junction held 3 bases outside the gene matches. The CDR3 spans 16 residues. CDR1 and CDR2 (germline): SGHTA, FQGNSA. In nucleotides, the CDR3 is TGTGCCAGCAGCTTCCCGGGACAGGGGTCTGGAAACACCATATATTTT. Its protein product is CASSFPGQGSGNTIYF.

This clone has only one observation. The chain uses TRBV12-3 or TRBV12-4 and TRBJ2-1, with D perhaps being TRBD1 or TRBD2 (5 bases each). The CDR3 consists of 13 residues. Trimming cost V 0 bases and J 14 bases, with 14 bases left between them. Here the CDR3 DNA reads TGTGCCAGCAGTTTAGCTGAATCGGGACCGAAGTTCTTC. Its protein is CASSLAESGPKFF.

The CDR3 DNA reads as TGTGCCAGCAGCCAAGATTGGCTAGCGGGGGTTGAGCAGTTCTTC. It encodes CASSQDWLAGVEQFF. This chain uses TRBV4-2 with TRBJ2-1; 10 bases fit TRBD2. The CDR3 sequence is 15 residues long. The germline V gene encodes CDR1 LGHNA and CDR2 YNFKEQ. V dropped 0 bases and J dropped 9; count of bases not matched to a gene: 5.

The chain is built from TRBV7-6 and TRBJ1-1; 7 bases are shared with TRBD1. Germline V lookup: CDR1 SGHVS, CDR2 FNYEAQ. The CDR3 totals 16 residues. The V gene end was trimmed by 2 bases and the J gene end by 8 bases; junction bases not matched to a gene: 14. The CDR3 bases are TGTGCCAGCAGCTTATTTACGAGCATGGGGACAGAAGAAGCTTTCTTT. This translates into CASSLFTSMGTEEAFF.

The chain carries TRBV7-2 and TRBJ1-2; 8 bases line up with TRBD1. After removal of 5 bases from V and 5 bases from J, the junction contained 10 bases not matched to a gene. This CDR3 region has 15 residues. Germline V CDR1 and CDR2: SGHTA, FQGNSA. For the CDR3, the DNA is TGTGCCAGCAGCCCTACTCCGGACAGGGTTTATGGCTACACCTTC. Amino acid sequence: CASSPTPDRVYGYTF.

In DNA, the CDR3 is TGTGCCAGCAGTTTGCGGGCTGATCACAATGAGCAGTTCTTC. Protein product: CASSLRADHNEQFF. J is TRBJ2-1 and V is TRBV6-2 or TRBV6-3, with D possibly matching TRBD2 (5 bases). This CDR3 is built from 14 residues. Looked up from germline, CDR1 is MNHEY and CDR2 is SVGEGT. With 4 bases removed from V and 5 bases from J, the gap between germline ends came to 12 bases.

This clone is a singleton in its sample. The chain recombines TRBV15 with TRBJ2-7; D is uncertain. Germline CDR1 is LNHNV and CDR2 is YYDKDF (reference sequence). This CDR3 contains 12 residues. The V and J ends lost 0 bases and 4 bases respectively, with 4 bases between them. CDR3 coding DNA: TGTGCCACCAGCAGAGAAGGATACGAGCAGTACTTC. Protein: CATSREGYEQYF.

This chain joins TRBV2 and TRBJ1-2; 11 bases fit TRBD1. Trimming took 8 bases from V and 4 from J; bases not matched to a gene: 3. Germline loops: CDR1 SNHLY, CDR2 FYNNEI. The CDR3 covers 13 residues. The CDR3 sequence is CASADRGPYGYTF. CDR3 bases: TGTGCCAGCGCGGACAGGGGGCCCTATGGCTACACCTTC.

The chain combines TRBV2 with TRBJ1-2, with 10 bases that match TRBD1. The CDR3 is made up of 14 amino acids. Looked up from germline, CDR1 is SNHLY and CDR2 is FYNNEI. V shed 4 bases and J 9 bases; nucleotides not matched to a gene: 8. Here the CDR3 DNA reads TGTGCCAGCAGTGGGGAGGGGACAGGGGTCCGCTACACCTTC. Amino acid sequence: CASSGEGTGVRYTF.

This clone was counted only a few times. The V gene is TRBV7-9, the J gene TRBJ2-7; D not certain. Germline V lookup: CDR1 SEHNR, CDR2 FQNEAQ (reference sequence). The CDR3 is 15 amino acids. Trimming cost V 1 base and J 6 bases, with 16 bases left between them. The CDR3 loop is CASSLGKGVDSEQYF. CDR3 DNA sequence: TGTGCCAGCAGCTTAGGTAAAGGTGTAGACTCCGAGCAGTACTTC. The full variable domain, rest sourced from reference TRBV7-9 and TRBJ2-7, is DTGVSQNPRHKITKRGQNVTFRCDPISEHNRLYWYRQTLGQGPEFLTYFQNEAQLEKSRLLSDRFSAERPKGSFSTLEIQRTEQGDSAMYLCASSLGKGVDSEQYFGPGTRLTVT.

V gene TRBV29-1 combines with J gene TRBJ1-2; 10 bases fit TRBD1. Germline V gene data show CDR1 as SQVTM and CDR2 as ANQGSEA. Trimming took 7 bases from V and 5 from J; bases not matched to a gene: 7. This CDR3 is built from 13 residues. Here the CDR3 DNA reads TGCAGCGCCGACGACAGGGGGCTATATGGCTACACCTTC. It translates to CSADDRGLYGYTF.